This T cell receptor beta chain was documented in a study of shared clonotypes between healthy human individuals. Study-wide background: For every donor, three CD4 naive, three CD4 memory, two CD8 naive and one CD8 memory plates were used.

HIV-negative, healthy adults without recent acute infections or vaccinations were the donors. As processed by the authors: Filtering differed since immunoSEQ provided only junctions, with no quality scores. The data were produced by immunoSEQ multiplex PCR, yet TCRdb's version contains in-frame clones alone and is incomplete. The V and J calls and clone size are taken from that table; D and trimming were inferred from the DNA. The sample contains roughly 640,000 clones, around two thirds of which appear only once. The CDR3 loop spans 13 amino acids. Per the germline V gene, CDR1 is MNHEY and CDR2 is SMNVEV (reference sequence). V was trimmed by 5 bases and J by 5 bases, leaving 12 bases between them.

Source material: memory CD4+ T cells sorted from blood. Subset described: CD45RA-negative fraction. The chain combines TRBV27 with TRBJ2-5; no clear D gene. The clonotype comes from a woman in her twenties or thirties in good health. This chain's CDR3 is CASSPASAETQYF. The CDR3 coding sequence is TGTGCCAGCAGTCCAGCCTCCGCGGAGACCCAGTACTTC.